This T cell receptor beta chain derives from a study of T cell repertoires in cytomegalovirus infection. The CDR3 has 16 amino acids. With 1 base clipped from V and 5 bases from J, the junction kept 4 bases outside the gene matches. CDR1 and CDR2 (germline): KGHDR, SFDVKD. Details on this clonotype: Its antigen is as yet unknown.

TCRdb independently ran MiXCR on the reads; one entry per CDR3 protein. The table lists about 180,000 distinct CDR3 sequences, approximately 21% of them singletons. The TCR sequence derives from a human donor in good health (CMV status not recorded). Some clones in this sample may be carry-over from other donors' samples. The sequences come from CD8+ T cells from cultured PBMCs, collected from culture after CMV antigen stimulation. The chain is built from TRBV24-1 and TRBJ2-1, with 10 bases lining up with TRBD1. CDR3 bases: TGTGCCACCAGTGATTTTTCCGGGACAGGGGACAATGAGCAGTTCTTC. It is translated as CATSDFSGTGDNEQFF.